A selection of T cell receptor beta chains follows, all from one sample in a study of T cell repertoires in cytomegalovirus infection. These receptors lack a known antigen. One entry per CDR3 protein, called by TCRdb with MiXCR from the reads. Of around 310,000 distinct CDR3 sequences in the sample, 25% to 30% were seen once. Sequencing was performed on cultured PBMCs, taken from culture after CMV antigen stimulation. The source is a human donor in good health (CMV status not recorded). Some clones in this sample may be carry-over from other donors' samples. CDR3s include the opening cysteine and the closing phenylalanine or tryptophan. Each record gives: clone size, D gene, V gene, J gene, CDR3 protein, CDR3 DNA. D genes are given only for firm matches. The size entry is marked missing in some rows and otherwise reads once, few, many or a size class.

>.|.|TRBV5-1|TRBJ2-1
CASSSDSTYNEQFF
TGCGCCAGCAGCTCCGACAGCACCTACAATGAGCAGTTCTTC
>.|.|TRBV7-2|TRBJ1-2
CASSLGTVDLYGYTF
TGTGCCAGCAGCTTAGGGACAGTCGACCTCTATGGCTACACCTTC
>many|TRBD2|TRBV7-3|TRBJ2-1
CASSLTGGLSRNEQFF
TGTGCCAGCAGCTTAACGGGGGGACTAAGCCGCAATGAGCAGTTCTTC
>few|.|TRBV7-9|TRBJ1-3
CASSLDPRDVYSGNTIYF
TGTGCCAGCAGCTTAGATCCTCGAGACGTATACTCTGGAAACACCATATATTTT
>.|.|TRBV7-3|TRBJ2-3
CASSLGWTDTQYF
TGTGCCAGCAGCTTAGGGTGGACAGATACGCAGTATTTT
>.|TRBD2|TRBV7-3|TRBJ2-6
CASSYGGTSGLAGANVLTF
TGTGCCAGCAGCTACGGCGGGACTAGCGGTCTAGCCGGGGCCAACGTCCTGACTTTC
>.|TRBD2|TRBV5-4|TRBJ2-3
CASSDDRVALAGGGDTQYF
TGTGCCAGCAGCGATGATAGGGTGGCACTAGCGGGAGGTGGAGATACGCAGTATTTT
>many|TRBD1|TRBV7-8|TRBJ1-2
CASSSKMISGTGEGYGYTF
TGTGCCAGCAGCTCGAAGATGATCTCCGGGACAGGGGAAGGCTATGGCTACACCTTC
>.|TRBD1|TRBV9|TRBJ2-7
CASSGGVNRGSEQYF
TGTGCCAGCAGCGGGGGCGTGAACAGGGGGAGCGAGCAGTACTTC
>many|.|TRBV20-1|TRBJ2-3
CSVTRGPSTDTQYF
TGCAGTGTAACGCGGGGACCTAGCACAGATACGCAGTATTTT
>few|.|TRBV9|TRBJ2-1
CASSVGGSGLHNEQFF
TGTGCCAGCAGCGTAGGGGGTAGCGGACTACACAATGAGCAGTTCTTC
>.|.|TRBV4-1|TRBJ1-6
CASSQDTGPLHF
TGCGCCAGCAGCCAAGATACAGGACCCCTCCACTTT
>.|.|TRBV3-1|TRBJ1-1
CASSQGGTGRAFF
TGTGCCAGCAGCCAAGGCGGAACGGGGAGAGCTTTCTTT
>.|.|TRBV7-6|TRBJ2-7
CASSSRSRLPLNEQYF
TGTGCCAGCAGCTCCCGATCGAGACTACCATTAAACGAGCAGTACTTC
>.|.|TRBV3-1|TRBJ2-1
CASSRDSLGNEQFF
TGTGCCAGCAGCCGGGACTCCCTAGGGAATGAGCAGTTCTTC
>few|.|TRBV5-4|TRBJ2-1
CASSFGLNPYNEQFF
TGTGCCAGCAGCTTCGGACTAAACCCCTACAATGAGCAGTTCTTC
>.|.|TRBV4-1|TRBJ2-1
CASSQVSASSYNEQFF
TGCGCCAGCAGCCAAGTTAGCGCGAGCTCCTACAATGAGCAGTTCTTC
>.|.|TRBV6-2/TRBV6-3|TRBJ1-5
CASSPQGRDNQPQHF
TGTGCCAGCAGTCCACAGGGAAGGGACAATCAGCCCCAGCATTTT
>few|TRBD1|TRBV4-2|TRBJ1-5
CASTETGQSNQPQHF
TGTGCCAGCACCGAAACGGGACAGAGCAATCAGCCCCAGCATTTT
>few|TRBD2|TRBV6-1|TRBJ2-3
CASSEARLAGTDTQYF
TGTGCCAGCAGTGAAGCCCGCCTAGCGGGAACAGATACGCAGTATTTT
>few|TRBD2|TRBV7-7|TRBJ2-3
CASSLTGLAGEGPDTQYF
TGTGCTAGCAGCTTAACTGGACTAGCGGGGGAAGGGCCAGATACGCAGTATTTT
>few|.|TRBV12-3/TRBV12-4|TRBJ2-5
CASTSRGGGRLETQYF
TGTGCCAGCACTTCTCGTGGGGGGGGGCGCTTGGAGACCCAGTACTTC
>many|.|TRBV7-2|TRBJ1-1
CASSQTGGGNTEAFF
TGTGCCAGCAGCCAAACGGGGGGTGGGAACACTGAAGCTTTCTTT
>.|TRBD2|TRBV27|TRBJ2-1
CASSSGTSFRFSPYNEQFF
TGTGCCAGCAGTTCTGGGACTAGCTTTCGCTTCTCTCCGTACAATGAGCAGTTCTTC
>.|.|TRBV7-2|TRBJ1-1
CASSLRSGINTEAFF
TGTGCCAGCAGCTTACGGTCGGGGATCAACACTGAAGCTTTCTTT
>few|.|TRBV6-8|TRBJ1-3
CASQRSSGNTIYF
TGTGCCAGCCAAAGGAGCTCTGGAAACACCATATATTTT
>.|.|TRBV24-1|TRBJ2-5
CATSDSGPYRRETQYF
TGTGCCACCAGTGACTCGGGACCCTACAGGAGGGAGACCCAGTACTTC
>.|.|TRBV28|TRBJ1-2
CASSLGPLGGNYGYTF
TGTGCCAGCAGTTTAGGGCCATTGGGTGGTAACTATGGCTACACCTTC
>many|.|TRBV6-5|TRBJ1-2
CASSPGPTANYGYTF
TGTGCCAGCAGTCCGGGACCGACAGCTAACTATGGCTACACCTTC
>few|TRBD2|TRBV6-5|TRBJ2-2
CASVAGGPRYTGELFF
TGTGCCAGTGTAGCGGGAGGGCCGCGGTACACCGGGGAGCTGTTTTTT
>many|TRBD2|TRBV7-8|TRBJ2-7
CASSFALAGMYEQYF
TGTGCCAGCAGCTTTGCACTAGCGGGAATGTACGAGCAGTACTTC
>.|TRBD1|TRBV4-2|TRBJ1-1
CASASSQGALGEAFF
TGTGCCAGCGCTTCCTCTCAGGGGGCTCTAGGGGAAGCTTTCTTT
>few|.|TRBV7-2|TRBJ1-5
CASSLGGFTQPQHF
TGTGCCAGCAGCTTAGGGGGATTTACTCAGCCCCAGCATTTT
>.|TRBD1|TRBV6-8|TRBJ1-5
CASSPDRVAGQPQHF
TGTGCCAGCAGCCCCGACAGGGTAGCAGGACAGCCCCAGCATTTT
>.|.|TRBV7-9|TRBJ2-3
CASSPPLDADTQYF
TGTGCCAGCAGCCCCCCGTTAGACGCAGATACGCAGTATTTT
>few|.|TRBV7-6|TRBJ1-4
CASSLAMGGEKLFF
TGTGCCAGCAGCTTAGCGATGGGAGGTGAAAAACTGTTTTTT
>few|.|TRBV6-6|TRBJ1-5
CASSYSSIGNQPQHF
TGTGCCAGCAGTTACTCGAGTATAGGTAATCAGCCCCAGCATTTT
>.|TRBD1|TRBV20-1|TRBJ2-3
CSVKTGLGIDTQYF
TGCAGTGTCAAGACAGGGCTAGGAATAGATACGCAGTATTTT
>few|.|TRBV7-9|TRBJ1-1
CASNPGNTEAFF
TGTGCCAGCAACCCCGGGAACACTGAAGCTTTCTTT
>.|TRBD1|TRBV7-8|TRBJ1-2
CASSLPGQGLGYTF
TGTGCCAGCAGCTTGCCGGGACAGGGCCTCGGCTACACCTTC
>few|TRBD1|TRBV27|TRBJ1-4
CASSFRGRGEKLFF
TGTGCCAGCAGTTTCAGGGGGCGAGGTGAAAAACTGTTTTTT
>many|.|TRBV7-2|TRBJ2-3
CASSPGVDTQYF
TGTGCCAGCAGCCCAGGGGTAGATACGCAGTATTTT
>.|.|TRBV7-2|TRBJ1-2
CASSLGGDNYGYTF
TGTGCCAGCAGCTTAGGAGGTGACAACTATGGCTACACCTTC
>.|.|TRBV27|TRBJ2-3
CASSTGLGTDTQYF
TGTGCCAGCAGTACAGGGTTGGGCACAGATACGCAGTATTTT
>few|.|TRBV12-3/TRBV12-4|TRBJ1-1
CASSLSRPMNTEAFF
TGTGCCAGCAGTTTAAGTAGGCCCATGAACACTGAAGCTTTCTTT
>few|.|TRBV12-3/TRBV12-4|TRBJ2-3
CASSSQTGDTQYF
TGTGCCAGCAGTTCCCAGACCGGAGATACGCAGTATTTT
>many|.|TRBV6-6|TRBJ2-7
CASSYTQGKPYEQYF
TGTGCCAGCAGTTACACGCAGGGTAAGCCCTACGAGCAGTACTTC
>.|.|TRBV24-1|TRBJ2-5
CATSDSTGETQYF
TGTGCCACCAGTGATAGTACCGGGGAGACCCAGTACTTC
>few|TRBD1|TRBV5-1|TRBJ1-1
CASSSRTGGRTAEAFF
TGCGCCAGCAGCTCAAGGACAGGGGGCCGTACGGCTGAAGCTTTCTTT
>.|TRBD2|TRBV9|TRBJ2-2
CASSDRGLAGNTGELFF
TGTGCCAGCAGCGACCGCGGACTAGCGGGGAACACCGGGGAGCTGTTTTTT
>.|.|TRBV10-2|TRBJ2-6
CASSDDGRAGANVLTF
TGCGCCAGCAGTGATGACGGCAGGGCTGGGGCCAACGTCCTGACTTTC